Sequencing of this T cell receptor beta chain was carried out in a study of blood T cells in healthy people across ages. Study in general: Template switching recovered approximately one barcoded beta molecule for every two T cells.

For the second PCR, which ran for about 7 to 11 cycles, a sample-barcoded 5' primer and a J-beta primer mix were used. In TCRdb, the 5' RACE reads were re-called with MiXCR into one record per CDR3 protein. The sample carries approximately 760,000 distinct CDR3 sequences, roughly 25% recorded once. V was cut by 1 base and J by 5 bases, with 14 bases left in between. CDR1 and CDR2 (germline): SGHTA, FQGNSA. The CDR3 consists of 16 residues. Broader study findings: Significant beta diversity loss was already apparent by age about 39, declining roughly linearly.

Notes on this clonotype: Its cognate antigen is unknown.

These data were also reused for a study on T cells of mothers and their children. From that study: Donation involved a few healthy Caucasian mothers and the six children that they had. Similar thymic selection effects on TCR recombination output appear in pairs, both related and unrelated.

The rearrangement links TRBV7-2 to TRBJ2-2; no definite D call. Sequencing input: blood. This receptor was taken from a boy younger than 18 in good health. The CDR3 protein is CASSLEGSLRTGELFF. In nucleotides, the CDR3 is TGTGCCAGCAGCTTAGAAGGCAGCCTGAGGACCGGGGAGCTGTTTTTT.